Listed here are 2 T cell receptor beta chains from one sample, sequenced in a study of cytomegalovirus exposure and HLA in healthy donors. With 60 Vbeta and 13 Jbeta primers, the PCR was carried out. Clones were read by immunoSEQ multiplex PCR, and TCRdb kept only the in-frame ones, dropping some. The table has about 140,000 clones, roughly four fifths seen once. Source material: PBMCs. These receptors were obtained from a woman aged 40 to 50 in good health and CMV-seronegative.

The rearrangement joins TRBV2 to TRBJ2-6; 9 bases map to TRBD1. Germline lookup yields CDR1 SNHLY and CDR2 FYNNEI. V lost 6 bases, J lost 1 base, and 4 bases stayed unmatched. The CDR3 length is 16 residues. CDR3 coding DNA: TGTGCCAGCAGGGGGACAGGGAGGTCTGGGGCCAACGTCCTGACTTTC. Encoded protein: CASRGTGRSGANVLTF.

The chain carries TRBV5-4 and TRBJ2-3; tentatively, D is TRBD2 (6 bases). The length of the CDR3 is 19 residues. Germline values: CDR1 SGHNT, CDR2 YYREEE (reference sequence). Trimming removed 4 bases at V and 4 bases at J, with 28 bases between. DNA for the CDR3: TGTGCCAGCAGCGGCCAGGGAGTACCGGGCGGGGTGTCTTCAGATACGCAGTATTTT. This translates into CASSGQGVPGGVSSDTQYF.